This is a list of T cell receptor beta chains from one sample in a study of blood T cell repertoires in COVID-19. Sequencing used immunoSEQ multiplex PCR; TCRdb keeps in-frame clones, though not all of them. The table includes approximately 35,000 clones, 85% detected once. Specimen: peripheral blood. The receptors were sampled from a man older than 75 with active COVID-19. Each CDR3 is given with its conserved first and last residue. The order of the fields is clone size, D gene, V gene, J gene, CDR3 DNA, CDR3 protein. A D gene is named only where the DNA matches it firmly. Clone size is shown for a subset of rows, as once, few, many or a class of expanded clone.

>-|TRBD1|TRBV6-5|TRBJ1-3
TGTGCCAGCAGCCTACAGGGGGCAATTGGAAACACCATATATTTT
CASSLQGAIGNTIYF
>-|TRBD1|TRBV6-5|TRBJ2-2
TGTGCCAGCAGCCTGACAGGGGGGCGCACCGGGGAGCTGTTTTTT
CASSLTGGRTGELFF
>-|-|TRBV5-5|TRBJ2-3
TGTGCCAGCAGCTTGGAAGCGGTCCTAACCGCTAGCACAGATACGCAGTATTTT
CASSLEAVLTASTDTQYF
>once|TRBD1|TRBV27|TRBJ1-3
TGTGCCAGCAGTCCAGGACAGGACCTTGGAAACACCATATATTTT
CASSPGQDLGNTIYF
>-|TRBD2|TRBV28|TRBJ2-3
TGTGCCAGCACCCAAGCGGGGGCAGATACGCAGTATTTT
CASTQAGADTQYF
>-|-|TRBV5-4|TRBJ1-2
TGTGCCAGCAGCTTGGATGCGGCCTACTATGGCTACACCTTC
CASSLDAAYYGYTF
>once|TRBD1|TRBV7-3|TRBJ2-5
TGTGCCAGCAGCTTAACAGGGGGCCACGAGACCCAGTACTTC
CASSLTGGHETQYF
>few|TRBD1|TRBV27|TRBJ2-7
TGTGCCAGCAGCCGGGACAGGGTACCTTCCTACGAGCAGTACTTC
CASSRDRVPSYEQYF
>once|-|TRBV12-3/TRBV12-4|TRBJ1-1
TGTGCCAGCAGGGTGTGGGGGGGGGCTGAAGCTTTCTTT
CASRVWGGAEAFF
>-|-|TRBV9|TRBJ2-5
TGTGCCAGCAGCGTAGGGCCCAGGAACGCCCAAGAGACCCAGTACTTC
CASSVGPRNAQETQYF
>-|-|TRBV29-1|TRBJ2-6
TGCAGCGTTGCCTTATGGGGGCGCGGCTCTGGGGCCAACGTCCTGACTTTC
CSVALWGRGSGANVLTF
>-|-|TRBV6-5|TRBJ2-7
TGTGCCAGCAGTTCAGGGGGGTCGGGCGAGCAGTACTTC
CASSSGGSGEQYF
>-|-|TRBV2|TRBJ2-1
TGTGCCAGCAGTGACTACCCCTCCTACAATGAGCAGTTCTTC
CASSDYPSYNEQFF
>-|TRBD1|TRBV28|TRBJ2-5
TGTGCCAGCAGACAACAGGGGGCCCAAGAGACCCAGTACTTC
CASRQQGAQETQYF
>-|TRBD1|TRBV3-1/TRBV3-2|TRBJ1-4
TGTGCCAGCAGCCAACACATCGGGACAGTGACGAACGCAACTAATGAAAAACTGTTTTTT
CASSQHIGTVTNATNEKLFF
>few|-|TRBV7-3|TRBJ1-2
TGTGCCAGCAGCTTAAATCCGGGCTATGGCTACACCTTC
CASSLNPGYGYTF
>-|TRBD2|TRBV7-3|TRBJ2-1
TGTGCCAGCAGCTTAGGGGGGGACCACAATGAGCAGTTCTTC
CASSLGGDHNEQFF
>-|TRBD1|TRBV18|TRBJ2-5
TGTGCCAGCTCACCCTTGGGGGGACAGGGCCAGGAGACCCAGTACTTC
CASSPLGGQGQETQYF
>-|-|TRBV6-6|TRBJ1-2
TGTGCCAGTAATCCCCTAGGGGGGGGGCAGAACTATGGCTACACCTTC
CASNPLGGGQNYGYTF
>-|-|TRBV7-3|TRBJ1-5
TGTGCCAGCAGCTTATCTTCGGACCGGGAATCTTTTTTAGCCCAGCATTTT
CASSLSSDRESFLAQHF
>-|-|TRBV19|TRBJ1-5
TGTGCCAGTAGTATAACAGGAAAAACCTGGACGATCAATCAGCCCCAGCATTTT
CASSITGKTWTINQPQHF
>few|-|TRBV5-1|TRBJ1-6
TGCGCCAGCAGCTTCGCAGGATCCTATAATTCACCCCTCCACTTT
CASSFAGSYNSPLHF
>-|TRBD2|TRBV5-6|TRBJ2-7
TGTGCCAGCACACACAAAGCGGCGGGGGGAGACTACGAGCAGTACTTC
CASTHKAAGGDYEQYF
>-|-|TRBV6-1|TRBJ2-3
TGTGCCAGCACTGAACGGCGGATTAGCACAGATACGCAGTATTTT
CASTERRISTDTQYF
>-|-|TRBV7-8|TRBJ1-3
TGTGCCAGCAGCGCCGATGGCGCAGGGGGAAACACCATATATTTT
CASSADGAGGNTIYF
>-|TRBD1|TRBV6-2/TRBV6-3|TRBJ2-7
TGTGCCAGCAGTTACTCGAAGGGGGCGATGTACGAGCAGTACTTC
CASSYSKGAMYEQYF
>-|TRBD1|TRBV18|TRBJ1-4
TGTGCCAGCTCACCACAGACAGGGGGGGATGAAAAACTGTTTTTT
CASSPQTGGDEKLFF
>-|-|TRBV19|TRBJ1-1
TGTGCCAGTAGTAGCATGTCGACAGGGAACACTGAAGCTTTCTTT
CASSSMSTGNTEAFF
>-|-|TRBV5-1|TRBJ2-2
TGCGCCAGCAGCGGCTGGACTAAGAACACCGGGGAGCTGTTTTTT
CASSGWTKNTGELFF
>-|-|TRBV18|TRBJ2-5
TGTGCCAGCTCACCACTGGGGAGGGAGACCCAGTACTTC
CASSPLGRETQYF
>-|-|TRBV7-8|TRBJ2-3
TGTGCCAGCAGCTTAGGTGCAGGGGGCACAGATACGCAGTATTTT
CASSLGAGGTDTQYF
>few|TRBD1|TRBV5-1|TRBJ1-2
TGCGCCAGCAGCTCACGGACCGGGACAGGGGATTATGGCTACACCTTC
CASSSRTGTGDYGYTF
>-|-|TRBV19|TRBJ1-1
TGTGCCAGTCGGCAGCTCGGACGGGGCACTGAAGCTTTCTTT
CASRQLGRGTEAFF
>-|TRBD1|TRBV28|TRBJ1-6
TGTGCCAGCCCCGAGAGCTGGGACAGGCTCATTCCCCTCCACTTT
CASPESWDRLIPLHF
>-|-|TRBV18|TRBJ1-3
TGTGCCAGCTCACCGGGGGCGCGAGGAAACACCATATATTTT
CASSPGARGNTIYF
>-|TRBD1|TRBV4-3|TRBJ1-4
TGCGCCAGCAGCCAAGGGACAGGGTTTAATGAAAAACTGTTTTTT
CASSQGTGFNEKLFF
>few|-|TRBV29-1|TRBJ2-3
TGCAGCGTTGCGTCCGGAGGGTGGACAGATACGCAGTATTTT
CSVASGGWTDTQYF
>-|-|TRBV12-3/TRBV12-4|TRBJ2-7
TGTGCCAGCAGTTCCTTGGGCACCTACGAGCAGTACTTC
CASSSLGTYEQYF
>-|TRBD1|TRBV12-5|TRBJ2-7
TGTGCTAGTGGTTTGCCCCCCCCCGTGAGACAGGGTTCCCACGAGCAGTACTTC
CASGLPPPVRQGSHEQYF
>few|-|TRBV6-6|TRBJ1-5
TGTGCCAGCAGTTACATGCAGAATCAGCCCCAGCATTTT
CASSYMQNQPQHF
>-|TRBD2|TRBV6-5|TRBJ2-1
TGTGCCAGCAGCCTACTAGCGGGGGGGAGTGAGCAGTTCTTC
CASSLLAGGSEQFF
>-|-|TRBV15|TRBJ2-7
TGTGCCACCAGCCAGGACAGTCGGGGTATCTGGGAGCAGTACTTC
CATSQDSRGIWEQYF
>-|-|TRBV6-6|TRBJ1-2
TGTGCCAGCAGGAGGGATGGCTACACCTTC
CASRRDGYTF
>-|TRBD2|TRBV5-6|TRBJ2-2
TGTGCCAGCAGCTTGGGGGGAGGGCGCAACACCGGGGAGCTGTTTTTT
CASSLGGGRNTGELFF
>few|-|TRBV5-5|TRBJ1-5
TGTGCCAGCAGCCTGACAGTTAATCAGCCCCAGCATTTT
CASSLTVNQPQHF
>once|-|TRBV11-2|TRBJ1-1
TGTGCCAGCAGCACCGGTCCGAACACTGAAGCTTTCTTT
CASSTGPNTEAFF
>-|-|TRBV7-2|TRBJ1-5
TGTGCCAGCAGCTTAGGTTCGGGGTTAAGTCAGCCCCAGCATTTT
CASSLGSGLSQPQHF
>-|TRBD2|TRBV28|TRBJ2-2
TGTGCCAGCAGGCCTCGGACTAGCGGATGGCCCGGGGAGCTGTTTTTT
CASRPRTSGWPGELFF
>-|-|TRBV15|TRBJ1-6
TGTGCCACCAGCAGCGAGACCGGAGCACCCCTCCACTTT
CATSSETGAPLHF
>-|-|TRBV6-5|TRBJ2-7
TGTGCCAGCAGTTACTCCCTTAACTACGAGCAGTACTTC
CASSYSLNYEQYF
>-|-|TRBV6-2/TRBV6-3|TRBJ1-3
TGTGCCAGCAGTTCCGGGGTCCTCTCTGGAAACACCATATATTTT
CASSSGVLSGNTIYF
>-|-|TRBV6-5|TRBJ1-5
TGTGCCAGCAGCCAGGGTTATAGCAATCAGCCCCAGCATTTT
CASSQGYSNQPQHF
>-|-|TRBV2|TRBJ1-2
TGTGCCAGCAGTGAACAGGGGCCAGGGAGCTATGGCTACACCTTC
CASSEQGPGSYGYTF
>once|TRBD2|TRBV19|TRBJ2-6
TGTGCCAGTAGCGTAGCGGGGGGCCACTCTGGGGCCAACGTCCTGACTTTC
CASSVAGGHSGANVLTF
>-|-|TRBV2|TRBJ2-5
TGTGCCAGCAGTGACACGGGGGTAAGGGAGACCCAGTACTTC
CASSDTGVRETQYF
>-|-|TRBV7-8|TRBJ1-4
TGTGCCAGCAGCTTTTGGGACATTGCAACTAATGAAAAACTGTTTTTT
CASSFWDIATNEKLFF
>-|-|TRBV7-2|TRBJ1-2
TGTGCCAGCAGCTTAGATCTACCCCTAAATAACTATGGCTACACCTTC
CASSLDLPLNNYGYTF
>-|TRBD1|TRBV18|TRBJ2-7
TGTGCCAGCTCACCACCGGGACAGAGATCCTACGAGCAGTACTTC
CASSPPGQRSYEQYF
>-|-|TRBV7-2|TRBJ2-3
TGTGCCAGCAGCTTGGGGCCGTTAGTGGAATGGGGGCAGTATTTT
CASSLGPLVEWGQYF